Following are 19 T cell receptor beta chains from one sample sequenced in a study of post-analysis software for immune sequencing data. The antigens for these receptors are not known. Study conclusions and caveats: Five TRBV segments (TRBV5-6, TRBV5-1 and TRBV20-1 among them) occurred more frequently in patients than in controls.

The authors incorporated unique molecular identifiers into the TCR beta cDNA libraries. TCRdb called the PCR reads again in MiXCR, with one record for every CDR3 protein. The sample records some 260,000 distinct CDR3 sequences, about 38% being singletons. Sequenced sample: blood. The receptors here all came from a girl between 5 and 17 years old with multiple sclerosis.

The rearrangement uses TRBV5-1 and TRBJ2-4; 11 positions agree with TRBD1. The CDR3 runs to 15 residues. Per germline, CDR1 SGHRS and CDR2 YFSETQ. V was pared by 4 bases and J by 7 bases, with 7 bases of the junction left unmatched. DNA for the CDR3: TGCGCCAGCAGCCCGGGACAGGGGGGTTTTAACATTCAGTACTTC. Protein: CASSPGQGGFNIQYF. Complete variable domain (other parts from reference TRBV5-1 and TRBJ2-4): KAGVTQTPRYLIKTRGQQVTLSCSPISGHRSVSWYQQTPGQGLQFLFEYFSETQRNKGNFPGRFSGRQFSNSRSEMNVSTLELGDSALYLCASSPGQGGFNIQYFGAGTRLSVL.

CDR3 DNA sequence: TGCGCCAGCAGCTTGACCAGCGGGATGGGCGGTGAGCAGTTCTTC. It codes for CASSLTSGMGGEQFF. The chain has TRBV5-1 and TRBJ2-1; 7 bases line up with TRBD2. The CDR3 has 15 residues. The germline CDR1 and CDR2 sequences are SGHRS and YFSETQ. V was pared by 1 base and J by 9 bases, with 10 bases of the junction left unmatched. The full variable domain, rest sourced from reference TRBV5-1 and TRBJ2-1, is KAGVTQTPRYLIKTRGQQVTLSCSPISGHRSVSWYQQTPGQGLQFLFEYFSETQRNKGNFPGRFSGRQFSNSRSEMNVSTLELGDSALYLCASSLTSGMGGEQFFGPGTRLTVL.

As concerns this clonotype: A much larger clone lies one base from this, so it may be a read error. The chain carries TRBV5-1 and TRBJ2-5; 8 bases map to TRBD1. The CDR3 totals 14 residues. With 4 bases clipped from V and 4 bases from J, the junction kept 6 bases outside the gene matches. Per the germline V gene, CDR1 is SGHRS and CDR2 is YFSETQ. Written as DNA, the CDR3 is TGCGCCAGCAGCAACGGACAGGGTGGAGAGACCCAGTACTTC. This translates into CASSNGQGGETQYF. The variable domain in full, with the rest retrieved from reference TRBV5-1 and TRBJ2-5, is KAGVTQTPRYLIKTRGQQVTLSCSPISGHRSVSWYQQTPGQGLQFLFEYFSETQRNKGNFPGRFSGRQFSNSRSEMNVSTLELGDSALYLCASSNGQGGETQYFGPGTRLLVL.

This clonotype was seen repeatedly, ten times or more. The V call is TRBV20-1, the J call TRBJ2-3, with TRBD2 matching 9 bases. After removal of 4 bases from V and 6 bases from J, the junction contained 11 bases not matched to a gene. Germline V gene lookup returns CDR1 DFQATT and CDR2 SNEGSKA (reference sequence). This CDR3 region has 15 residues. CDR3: CSAIIGGRAPDTQYF. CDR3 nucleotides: TGCAGTGCTATTATCGGCGGGAGGGCCCCGGATACGCAGTATTTT.

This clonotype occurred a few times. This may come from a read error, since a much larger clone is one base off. The CDR3 sequence is CASRGPGDGANVLTF. In nucleotides, the CDR3 is TGCGCCAGCCGAGGGCCCGGGGATGGGGCCAACGTCCTGACTTTC. V and J are TRBV5-1 and TRBJ2-6, with TRBD2 as a possible D gene (5 bases). The CDR3 runs 15 residues. The germline CDR1 and CDR2 sequences are SGHRS and YFSETQ. V was pared by 7 bases and J by 3 bases, with 14 bases between.

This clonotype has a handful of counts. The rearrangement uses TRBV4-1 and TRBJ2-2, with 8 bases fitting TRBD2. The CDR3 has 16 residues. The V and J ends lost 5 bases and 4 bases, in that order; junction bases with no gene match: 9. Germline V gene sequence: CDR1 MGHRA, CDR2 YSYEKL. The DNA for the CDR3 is TGCGCCAGCAGCGCCACGGGGGGGCCGGGCACCGGGGAGCTGTTTTTT. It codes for CASSATGGPGTGELFF.

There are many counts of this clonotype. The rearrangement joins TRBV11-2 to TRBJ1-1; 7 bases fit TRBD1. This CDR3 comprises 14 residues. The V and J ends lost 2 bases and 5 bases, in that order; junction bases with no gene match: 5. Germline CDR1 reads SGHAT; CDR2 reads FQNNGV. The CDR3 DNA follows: TGTGCCAGCAGCTTAACAGGGGCTGGAACTGAAGCTTTCTTT. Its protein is CASSLTGAGTEAFF.

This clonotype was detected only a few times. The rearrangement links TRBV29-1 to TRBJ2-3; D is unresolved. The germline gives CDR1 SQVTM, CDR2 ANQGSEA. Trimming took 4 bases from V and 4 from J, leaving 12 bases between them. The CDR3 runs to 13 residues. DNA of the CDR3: TGCAGCGTTGCCCTCACGGTGGCAGATACGCAGTATTTT. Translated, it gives CSVALTVADTQYF.

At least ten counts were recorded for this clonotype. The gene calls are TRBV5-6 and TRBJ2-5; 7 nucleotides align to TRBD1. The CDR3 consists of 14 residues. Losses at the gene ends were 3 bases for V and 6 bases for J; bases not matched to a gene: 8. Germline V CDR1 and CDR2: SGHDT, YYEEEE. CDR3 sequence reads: CASSSWTGWKTQYF. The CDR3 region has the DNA TGTGCCAGCAGCTCGTGGACAGGTTGGAAGACCCAGTACTTC. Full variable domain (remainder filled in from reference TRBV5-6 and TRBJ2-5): DAGVTQSPTHLIKTRGQQVTLRCSPKSGHDTVSWYQQALGQGPQFIFQYYEEEERQRGNFPDRFSGHQFPNYSSELNVNALLLGDSALYLCASSSWTGWKTQYFGPGTRLLVL.

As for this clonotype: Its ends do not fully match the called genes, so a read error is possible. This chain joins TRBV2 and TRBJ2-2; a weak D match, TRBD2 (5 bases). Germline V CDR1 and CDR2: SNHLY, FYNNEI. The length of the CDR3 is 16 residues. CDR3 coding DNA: TGTGCCAGCAGTGAAAGCCGGGTCTCTAACACCGGGGAGCGGTTTTTT. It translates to CASSESRVSNTGERFF.

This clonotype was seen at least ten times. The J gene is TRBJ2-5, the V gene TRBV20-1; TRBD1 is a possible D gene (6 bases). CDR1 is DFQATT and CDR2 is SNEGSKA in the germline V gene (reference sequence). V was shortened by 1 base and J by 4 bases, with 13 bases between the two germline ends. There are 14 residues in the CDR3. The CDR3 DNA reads TGCAGTGCTAGAGGGGGGCCGGGTGGAGAGACCCAGTACTTC. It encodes CSARGGPGGETQYF.

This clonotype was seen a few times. In DNA, the CDR3 is TGTGCCAGCAGCCCGTATGGTAGCGGGTTTGAGCAGTTCTTC. This gives the protein CASSPYGSGFEQFF. The chain is built from TRBV7-2 and TRBJ2-1; 7 nucleotides line up with TRBD2. This CDR3 region has 14 residues. Germline loops: CDR1 SGHTA, CDR2 FQGNSA. V was clipped by 5 bases and J by 9 bases; unmatched bases: 10.

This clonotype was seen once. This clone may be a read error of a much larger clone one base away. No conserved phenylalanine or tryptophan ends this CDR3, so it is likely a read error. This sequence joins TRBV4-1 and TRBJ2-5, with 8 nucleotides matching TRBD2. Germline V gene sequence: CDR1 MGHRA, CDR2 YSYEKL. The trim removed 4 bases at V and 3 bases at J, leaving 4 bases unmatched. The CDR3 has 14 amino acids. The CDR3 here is CASSLGGAEETQYC. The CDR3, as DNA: TGCGCCAGCAGCCTCGGGGGGGCGGAAGAGACCCAGTACTGC.

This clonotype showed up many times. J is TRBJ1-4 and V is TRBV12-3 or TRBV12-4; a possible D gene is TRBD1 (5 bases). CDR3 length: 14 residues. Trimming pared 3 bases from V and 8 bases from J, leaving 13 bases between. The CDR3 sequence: CASSFRGMGEKLFF. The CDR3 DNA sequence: TGTGCCAGCAGTTTCCGGGGGATGGGGGAAAAACTGTTTTTT.

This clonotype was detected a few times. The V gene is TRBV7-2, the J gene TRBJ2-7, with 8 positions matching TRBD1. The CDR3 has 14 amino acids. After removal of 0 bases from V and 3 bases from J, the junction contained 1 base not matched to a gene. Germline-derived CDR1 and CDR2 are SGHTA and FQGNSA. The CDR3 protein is CASSLAGTGYEQYF. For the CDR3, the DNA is TGTGCCAGCAGCTTAGCCGGGACAGGCTACGAGCAGTACTTC.

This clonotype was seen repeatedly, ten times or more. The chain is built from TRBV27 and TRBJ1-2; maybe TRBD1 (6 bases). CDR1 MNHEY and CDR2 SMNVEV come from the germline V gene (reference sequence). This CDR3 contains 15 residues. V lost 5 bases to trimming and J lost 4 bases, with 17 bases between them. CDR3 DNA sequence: TGTGCCAGCAGTAAGACAGGTGCCGGACCCTATGGCTACACCTTC. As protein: CASSKTGAGPYGYTF.

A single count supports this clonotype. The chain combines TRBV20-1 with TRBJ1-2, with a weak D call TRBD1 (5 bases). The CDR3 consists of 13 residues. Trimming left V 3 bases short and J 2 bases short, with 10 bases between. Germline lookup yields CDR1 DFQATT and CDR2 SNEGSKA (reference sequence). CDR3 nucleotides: TGCAGTGCTAGTCTTGGGGGGAACTATGGCTACACCTTC. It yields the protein CSASLGGNYGYTF.

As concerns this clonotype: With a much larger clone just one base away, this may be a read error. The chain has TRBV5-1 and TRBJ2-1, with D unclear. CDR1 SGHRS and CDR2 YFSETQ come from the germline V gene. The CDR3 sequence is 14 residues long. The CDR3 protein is CTSNTGSSYNEQFF. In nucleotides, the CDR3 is TGCACCAGCAATACGGGTAGCTCCTACAATGAGCAGTTCTTC.

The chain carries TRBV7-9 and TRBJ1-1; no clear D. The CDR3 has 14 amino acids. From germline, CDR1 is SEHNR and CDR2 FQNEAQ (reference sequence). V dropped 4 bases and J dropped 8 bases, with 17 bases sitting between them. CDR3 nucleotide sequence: TGTGCCAGCAGCTCGGAGAGGGAATGGGCCGAAGCTTTCTTT. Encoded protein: CASSSEREWAEAFF. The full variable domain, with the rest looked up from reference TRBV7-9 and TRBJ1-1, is DTGVSQNPRHKITKRGQNVTFRCDPISEHNRLYWYRQTLGQGPEFLTYFQNEAQLEKSRLLSDRFSAERPKGSFSTLEIQRTEQGDSAMYLCASSSEREWAEAFFGQGTRLTVV.